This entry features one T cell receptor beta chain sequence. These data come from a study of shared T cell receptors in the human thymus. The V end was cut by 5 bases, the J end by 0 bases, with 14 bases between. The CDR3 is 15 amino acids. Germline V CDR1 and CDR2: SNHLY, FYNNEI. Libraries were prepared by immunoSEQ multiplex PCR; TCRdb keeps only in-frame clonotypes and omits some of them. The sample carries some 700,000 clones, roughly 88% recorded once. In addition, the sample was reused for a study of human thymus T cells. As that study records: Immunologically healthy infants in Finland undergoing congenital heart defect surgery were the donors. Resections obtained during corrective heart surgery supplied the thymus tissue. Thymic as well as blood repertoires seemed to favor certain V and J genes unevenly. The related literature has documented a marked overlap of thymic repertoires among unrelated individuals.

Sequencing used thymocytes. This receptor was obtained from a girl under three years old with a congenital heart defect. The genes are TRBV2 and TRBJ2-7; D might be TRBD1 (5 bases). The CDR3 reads CASSCDRISSYEQYF. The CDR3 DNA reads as TGTGCCAGCAGTTGCGACAGAATTAGCTCCTACGAGCAGTACTTC.